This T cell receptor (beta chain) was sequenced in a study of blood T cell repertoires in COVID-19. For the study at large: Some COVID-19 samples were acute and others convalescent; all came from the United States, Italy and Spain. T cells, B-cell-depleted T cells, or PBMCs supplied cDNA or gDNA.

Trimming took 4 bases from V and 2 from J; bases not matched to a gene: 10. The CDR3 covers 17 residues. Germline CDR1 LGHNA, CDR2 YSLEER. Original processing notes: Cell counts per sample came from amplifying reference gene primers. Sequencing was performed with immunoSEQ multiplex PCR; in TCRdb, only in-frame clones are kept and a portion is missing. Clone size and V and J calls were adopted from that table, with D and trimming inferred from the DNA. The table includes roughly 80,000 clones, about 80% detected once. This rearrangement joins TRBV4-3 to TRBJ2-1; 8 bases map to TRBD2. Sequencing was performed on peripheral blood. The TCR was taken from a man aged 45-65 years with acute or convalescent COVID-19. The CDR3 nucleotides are TGCGCCAGCAGCCCCTCGGGAGGGCTAGCGCCCTACAATGAGCAGTTCTTC. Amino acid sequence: CASSPSGGLAPYNEQFF.